This note documents a single T cell receptor (beta chain) sequence. Its antigen is still unknown. The sample originates from a study of cytomegalovirus exposure and HLA in healthy donors. Study-wide results and caveats: About 87% or about 30% of the time was how often most TCR beta V segments were productive, according to an earlier analysis.

In the PCR, 60 Vbeta and 13 Jbeta primers were used. The data were produced by immunoSEQ multiplex PCR, yet TCRdb's version contains in-frame clones alone and is incomplete. Among roughly 250,000 clones, under 90% were seen once, and the ten largest hold around 0.33%. The V end lost 1 base, the J end lost 6 bases, and 12 bases lay between the germline ends. Germline V gene lookup returns CDR1 MNHNY and CDR2 SVGAGI (reference sequence). This CDR3 contains 14 residues. This chain links TRBV6-6 with TRBJ1-1; D is uncertain. Source material: PBMCs. The TCR sequence derives from a girl aged 2 to 10 in good health and CMV-seronegative. CDR3 residues: CASSYLVRNAEAFF. The CDR3 bases are TGTGCCAGCAGTTACTTGGTGCGCAACGCTGAAGCTTTCTTT.